Listed below are T cell receptor beta chains from one sample, sequenced in a study of radiation and T cells in renal cell carcinoma. Assay used: immunoSEQ multiplex PCR; TCRdb lists only in-frame clones, some missing. This sample has under 55,000 clones, with about 83% found just once. This sample comprised blood, obtained from a patient whose treatment included radiotherapy and nephrectomy. These receptors all stem from a woman in her 70s with renal cell carcinoma. CDR3s include the opening cysteine and the closing phenylalanine or tryptophan.

v_gene: TRBV7-2; CDR3aa: CASSRRQGASGGYTF
v_gene: TRBV9; CDR3aa: CASSVSVGGRLGSSTDTQYF
v_gene: TRBV2; CDR3aa: CASRNYSNQPQHF
v_gene: TRBV19; CDR3aa: CASRSGTANTGELFF
v_gene: TRBV28; CDR3aa: CASKVELAGSVLFF
v_gene: TRBV6-5; CDR3aa: CASRTGTGMSEQYF
v_gene: TRBV6-1; CDR3aa: CASRLSAGQETQYF
v_gene: TRBV10-1; CDR3aa: CASDGDEQFF
v_gene: TRBV11-3; CDR3aa: CASSLVTDRGYYEQYF
v_gene: TRBV18; CDR3aa: CASSPPTSGSHEQYF
v_gene: TRBV6-6; CDR3aa: CASRPGTEEHSYGYTF
v_gene: TRBV27; CDR3aa: CASSPPHRGEQYF
v_gene: TRBV5-6; CDR3aa: CASSWGTGGADGYTF
v_gene: TRBV7-9; CDR3aa: CASSLASVEKLFF
v_gene: TRBV5-1; CDR3aa: CASSTQGLSNEKLFF
v_gene: TRBV4-2; CDR3aa: CASSLTSGRALNEQFF
v_gene: TRBV6-4; CDR3aa: CASSATGGGGYGYTF
v_gene: TRBV4-1; CDR3aa: CASSQGGTGNYEQYF
v_gene: TRBV9; CDR3aa: CASSATSGREETQYF
v_gene: TRBV5-1; CDR3aa: CASKAQGLAGDSSYNEQFF
v_gene: TRBV29-1; CDR3aa: CSVEWLTTGELFF
v_gene: TRBV7-3; CDR3aa: CASSPGLAGATGELFF
v_gene: TRBV6-5; CDR3aa: CASRNTPGDTGELFF
v_gene: TRBV18; CDR3aa: CASSPPPGGTEAFF
v_gene: TRBV27; CDR3aa: CASSFGSNTGELFF
v_gene: TRBV6-1; CDR3aa: CASRLTKSTNEKLFF
v_gene: TRBV5-1; CDR3aa: CASSPGQGGENTEAFF
v_gene: TRBV30; CDR3aa: CAWSLSASTDTQYF
v_gene: TRBV6-4; CDR3aa: CASSRGLAGEGSEQYF
v_gene: TRBV27; CDR3aa: CASRFGTGANEQFF